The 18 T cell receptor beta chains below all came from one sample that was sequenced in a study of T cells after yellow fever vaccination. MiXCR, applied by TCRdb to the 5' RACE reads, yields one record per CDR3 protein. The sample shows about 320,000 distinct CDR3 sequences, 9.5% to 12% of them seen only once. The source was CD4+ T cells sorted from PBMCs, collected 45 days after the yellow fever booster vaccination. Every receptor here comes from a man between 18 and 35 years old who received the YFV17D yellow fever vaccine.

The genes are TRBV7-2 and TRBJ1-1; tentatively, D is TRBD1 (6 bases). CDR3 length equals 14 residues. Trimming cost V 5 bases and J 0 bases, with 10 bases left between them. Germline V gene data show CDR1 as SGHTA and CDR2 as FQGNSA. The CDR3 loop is CASSPPGVNTEAFF. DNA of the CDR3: TGTGCCAGCAGCCCGCCAGGGGTGAACACTGAAGCTTTCTTT.

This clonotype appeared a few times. CDR3 protein: CASGLNPYEQYF. The CDR3 nucleotides are TGTGCTAGTGGTTTGAATCCCTACGAGCAGTACTTC. The gene calls are TRBV12-5 and TRBJ2-7; no clear D gene. The ends were cut back, 2 bases at V and 2 bases at J, with 4 bases in the middle. The CDR3 extends over 12 amino acids. Germline CDR1 reads LGHNT; CDR2 reads FRNRAP. The whole variable domain, remainder taken from reference TRBV12-5 and TRBJ2-7, is DARVTQTPRHKVTEMGQEVTMRCQPILGHNTVFWYRQTMMQGLELLAYFRNRAPLDDSGMPKDRFSAEMPDATLATLKIQPSEPRDSAVYFCASGLNPYEQYFGPGTRLTVT.

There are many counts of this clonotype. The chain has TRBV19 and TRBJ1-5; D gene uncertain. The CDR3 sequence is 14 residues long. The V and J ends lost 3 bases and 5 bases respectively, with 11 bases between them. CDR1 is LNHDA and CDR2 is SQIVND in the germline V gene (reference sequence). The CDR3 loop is CASSIGGFDQPQHF. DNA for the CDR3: TGTGCCAGTAGTATTGGAGGGTTCGATCAGCCCCAGCATTTT.

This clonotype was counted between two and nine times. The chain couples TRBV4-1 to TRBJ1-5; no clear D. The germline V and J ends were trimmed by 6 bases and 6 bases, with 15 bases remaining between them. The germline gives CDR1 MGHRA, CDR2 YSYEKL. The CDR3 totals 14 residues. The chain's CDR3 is CASSDVQSGQPQHF. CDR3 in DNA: TGCGCCAGCAGTGATGTCCAGTCGGGTCAGCCCCAGCATTTT.

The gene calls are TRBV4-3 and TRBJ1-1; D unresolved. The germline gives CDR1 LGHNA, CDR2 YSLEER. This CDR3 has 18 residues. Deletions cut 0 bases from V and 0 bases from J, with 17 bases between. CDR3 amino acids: CASSQDLRAVDMNTEAFF. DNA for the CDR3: TGCGCCAGCAGCCAAGATCTTAGAGCGGTTGACATGAACACTGAAGCTTTCTTT.

CDR3 protein: CMEGKNMAEPDNEQFF. The CDR3 DNA sequence: TGCATGGAGGGGAAGAATATGGCCGAACCAGACAATGAGCAGTTCTTC. The rearrangement joins TRBV20-1 to TRBJ2-1, with D maybe TRBD2 (6 bases). From germline, CDR1 is DFQATT and CDR2 SNEGSKA (reference sequence). This CDR3 is 16 amino acids long.

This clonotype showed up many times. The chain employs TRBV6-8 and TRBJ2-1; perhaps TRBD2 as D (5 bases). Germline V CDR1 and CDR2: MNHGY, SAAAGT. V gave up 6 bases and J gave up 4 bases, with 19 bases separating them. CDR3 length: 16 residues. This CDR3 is CASSHPSPRTYNEQFF. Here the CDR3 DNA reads TGTGCCAGCAGCCACCCTAGCCCCCGTACGTACAATGAGCAGTTCTTC.

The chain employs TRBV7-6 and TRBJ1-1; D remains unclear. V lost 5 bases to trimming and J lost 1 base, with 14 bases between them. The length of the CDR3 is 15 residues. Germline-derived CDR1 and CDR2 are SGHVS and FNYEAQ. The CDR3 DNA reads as TGTGCCAGCAGCCAAATGAGAGGGAAGAACACTGAAGCTTTCTTT. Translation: CASSQMRGKNTEAFF.

The DNA of the CDR3 is TGTGCCATGTCACAGGGGCTGCTAGCGGGGGCCGTTCTCTCCTACAATGAGCAGTTCTTC. This gives the protein CAMSQGLLAGAVLSYNEQFF. V gene TRBV10-3 combines with J gene TRBJ2-1, with TRBD2 identical over 10 bases. Germline loops: CDR1 ENHRY, CDR2 SYGVKD. The CDR3 extends over 20 amino acids. After removal of 9 bases from V and 0 bases from J, the junction contained 20 bases not matched to a gene.

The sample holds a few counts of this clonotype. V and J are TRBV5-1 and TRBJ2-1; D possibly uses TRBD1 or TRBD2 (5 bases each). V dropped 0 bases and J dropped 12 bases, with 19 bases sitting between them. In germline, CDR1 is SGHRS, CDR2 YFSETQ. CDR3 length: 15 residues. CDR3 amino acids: CASSLVRDPALRQFF. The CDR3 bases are TGCGCCAGCAGCTTGGTCCGGGACCCGGCATTGCGGCAGTTCTTC.

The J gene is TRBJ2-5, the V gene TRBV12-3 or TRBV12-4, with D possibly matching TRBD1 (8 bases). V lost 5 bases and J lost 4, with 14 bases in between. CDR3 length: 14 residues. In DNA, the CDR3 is TGTGCCAGCAGTCTCGGGGGGACAGGAGAGACCCAGTACTTC. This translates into CASSLGGTGETQYF.

The CDR3 is CSVAQGVDQPQHF. In nucleotides, the CDR3 is TGCAGCGTCGCGCAGGGAGTCGATCAGCCCCAGCATTTT. The J gene is TRBJ1-5, the V gene TRBV29-1; D is possibly TRBD1 (5 bases). The CDR3 runs 13 residues. V was pared by 6 bases and J by 5 bases, with 14 bases between. Germline V CDR1 and CDR2: SQVTM, ANQGSEA.

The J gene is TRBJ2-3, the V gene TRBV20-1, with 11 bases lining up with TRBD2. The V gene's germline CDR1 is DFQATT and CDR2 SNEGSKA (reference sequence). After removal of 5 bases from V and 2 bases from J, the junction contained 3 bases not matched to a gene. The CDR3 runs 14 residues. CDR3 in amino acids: CSAALAGVTDTQYF. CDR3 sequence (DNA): TGCAGTGCTGCACTAGCGGGGGTCACAGATACGCAGTATTTT.

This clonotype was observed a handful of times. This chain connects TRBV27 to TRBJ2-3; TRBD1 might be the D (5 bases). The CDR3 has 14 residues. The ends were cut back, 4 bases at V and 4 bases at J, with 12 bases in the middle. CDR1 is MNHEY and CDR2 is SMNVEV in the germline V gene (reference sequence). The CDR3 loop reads CASSWGLGPDTQYF. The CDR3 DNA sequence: TGTGCCAGCAGTTGGGGCTTGGGGCCAGATACGCAGTATTTT.

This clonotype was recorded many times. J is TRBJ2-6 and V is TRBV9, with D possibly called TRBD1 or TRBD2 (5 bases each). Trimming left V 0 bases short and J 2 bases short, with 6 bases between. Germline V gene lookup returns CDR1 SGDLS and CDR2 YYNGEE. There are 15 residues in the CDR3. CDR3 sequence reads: CASSVGGAGANVLTF. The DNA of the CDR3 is TGTGCCAGCAGCGTAGGAGGGGCTGGGGCCAACGTCCTGACTTTC.

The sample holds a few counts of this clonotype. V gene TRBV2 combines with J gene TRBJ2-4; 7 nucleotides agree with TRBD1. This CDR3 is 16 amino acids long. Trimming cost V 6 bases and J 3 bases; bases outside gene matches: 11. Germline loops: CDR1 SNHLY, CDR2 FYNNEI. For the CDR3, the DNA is TGTGCCAGCAGCAGCCTTACCGGGACAGACAAAAACATTCAGTACTTC. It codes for CASSSLTGTDKNIQYF. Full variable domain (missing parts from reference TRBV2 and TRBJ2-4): EPEVTQTPSHQVTQMGQEVILRCVPISNHLYFYWYRQILGQKVEFLVSFYNNEISEKSEIFDDQFSVERPDGSNFTLKIRSTKLEDSAMYFCASSSLTGTDKNIQYFGAGTRLSVL.

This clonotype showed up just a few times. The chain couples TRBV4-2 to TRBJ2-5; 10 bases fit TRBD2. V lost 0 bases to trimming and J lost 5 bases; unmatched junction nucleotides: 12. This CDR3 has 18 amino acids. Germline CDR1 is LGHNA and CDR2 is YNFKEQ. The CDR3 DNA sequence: TGTGCCAGCAGCCAAGATACGGCTAGCGGGGGACCCAAGGAGACCCAGTACTTC. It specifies CASSQDTASGGPKETQYF.

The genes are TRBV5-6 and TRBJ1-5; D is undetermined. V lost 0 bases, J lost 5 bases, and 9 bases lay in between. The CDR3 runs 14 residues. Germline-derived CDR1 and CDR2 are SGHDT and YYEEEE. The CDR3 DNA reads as TGTGCCAGCAGCTTGGCAGCAACCGATCAGCCCCAGCATTTT. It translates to CASSLAATDQPQHF.